This TCR beta chain was documented in a study of tumor-infiltrating lymphocytes in primary liver carcinoma. Study-level results: Whereas tumor region pairs overlapped more, tumor-adjacent and tumor-blood pairs overlapped less.

RNA and DNA were co-extracted from roughly 20-30 mg of unsorted bulk tissue. The study found over 75% viable tumor cells in every tumor sample. V gave up 4 bases and J gave up 2 bases, with 15 bases separating them. Germline CDR1 reads SGHRS; CDR2 reads YFSETQ. CDR3 length: 15 amino acids. TCR beta cDNA came from approximately 0.55 ug total RNA, primed with a constant-region primer. Each TCR beta library was derived from three nested multiplex PCR rounds that employed slightly modified ARM-PCR. The study ran its first two PCR rounds for about 11 cycles each, using TRBV1-TRBV30 forward primers and a C-beta reverse primer. TCRdb passed the multiplex PCR reads through MiXCR, listing each CDR3 protein once. The sample lists 50,000 to 60,000 distinct CDR3 sequences; around 73% were seen once. In the case of this clonotype: Its antigen is not identified.

Material for sequencing was liver tumor tissue from sampling region 5. As to subset: tumor region T5, tumor centre. The sequence was collected from a man aged 35 to 55 with primary liver carcinoma and hepatitis B virus infection. The rearrangement joins TRBV5-1 to TRBJ2-5; D gene ambiguous. The CDR3 loop reads CASSPERVGQETQYF. CDR3 DNA sequence: TGCGCCAGCAGCCCGGAAAGGGTAGGGCAAGAGACCCAGTACTTC.